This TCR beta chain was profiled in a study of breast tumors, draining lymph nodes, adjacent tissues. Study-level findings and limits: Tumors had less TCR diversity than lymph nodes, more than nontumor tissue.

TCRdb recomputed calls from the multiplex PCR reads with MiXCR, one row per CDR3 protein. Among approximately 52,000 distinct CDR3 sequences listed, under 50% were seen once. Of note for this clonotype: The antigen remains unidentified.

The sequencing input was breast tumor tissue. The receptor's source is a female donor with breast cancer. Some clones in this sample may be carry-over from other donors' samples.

CDR3: CASSLSWFPGGEQFF. CDR3 sequence (DNA): TGTGCCAGCAGCTTATCCTGGTTCCCAGGGGGAGAGCAGTTCTTC. The rearrangement joins TRBV11-2 to TRBJ2-1; 7 bases agree with TRBD1. V lost 2 bases and J lost 10; bases outside the gene matches: 11. CDR1 is SGHAT and CDR2 is FQNNGV in the germline V gene. This CDR3 has 15 residues.